This T cell receptor (beta chain) was obtained from a study of tumor and adjacent non-tumor tissue in lung cancer. About this clonotype itself: The antigen remains undetermined.

TCRbeta libraries were built with three rounds of nested PCR, modified from ARM-PCR. TCRdb reanalysed the multiplex PCR reads using MiXCR and keeps one entry per CDR3 protein. The data hold 50,000 to 60,000 distinct CDR3 sequences, with 60% to 80% observed a single time. Findings and limits, study-wide: TCR diversity was significantly greater in tumor than normal lung tissue. Top 100 clones took a larger repertoire share in normal lung.

The template was RNA from unsorted bulk tissue. Distant lung tissue was collected more than 3 cm away from the tumor edge. Sequenced: distant non-tumor lung tissue. This clonotype was obtained from a woman aged 55-69 years with non-small cell lung cancer.

CDR3 nucleotides: TGCAGCGTCGATCCCGACCAGAATGGCTACACCTTC. This codes for CSVDPDQNGYTF. The chain has TRBV29-1 and TRBJ1-2, with D unresolved. Germline V gene lookup returns CDR1 SQVTM and CDR2 ANQGSEA. Trimming cost V 6 bases and J 6 bases, with 14 bases left between them. The CDR3 is 12 amino acids.